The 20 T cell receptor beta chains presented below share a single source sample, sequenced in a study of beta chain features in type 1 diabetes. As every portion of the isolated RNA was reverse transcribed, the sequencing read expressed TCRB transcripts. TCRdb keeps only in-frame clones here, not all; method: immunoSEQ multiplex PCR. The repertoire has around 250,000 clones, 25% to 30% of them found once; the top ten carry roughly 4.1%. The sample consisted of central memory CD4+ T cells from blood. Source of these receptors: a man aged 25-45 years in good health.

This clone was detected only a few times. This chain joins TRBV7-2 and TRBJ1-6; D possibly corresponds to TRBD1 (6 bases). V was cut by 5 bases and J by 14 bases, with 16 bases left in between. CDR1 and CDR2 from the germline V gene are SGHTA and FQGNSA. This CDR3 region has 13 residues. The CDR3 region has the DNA TGTGCCAGCAGCCCCTTTGCCGAGGGGGCCCTCCACTTT. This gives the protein CASSPFAEGALHF. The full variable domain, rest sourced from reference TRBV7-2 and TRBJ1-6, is GAGVSQSPSNKVTEKGKDVELRCDPISGHTALYWYRQSLGQGLEFLIYFQGNSAPDKSGLPSDRFSAERTGGSVSTLTIQRTQQEDSAVYLCASSPFAEGALHFGNGTRLTVT.

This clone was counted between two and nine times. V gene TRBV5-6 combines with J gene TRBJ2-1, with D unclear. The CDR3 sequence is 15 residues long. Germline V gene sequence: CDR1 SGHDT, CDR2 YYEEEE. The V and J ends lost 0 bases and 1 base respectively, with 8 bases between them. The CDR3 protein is CASSLAGPSYNEQFF. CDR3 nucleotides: TGTGCCAGCAGCTTGGCCGGGCCTTCCTACAATGAGCAGTTCTTC.

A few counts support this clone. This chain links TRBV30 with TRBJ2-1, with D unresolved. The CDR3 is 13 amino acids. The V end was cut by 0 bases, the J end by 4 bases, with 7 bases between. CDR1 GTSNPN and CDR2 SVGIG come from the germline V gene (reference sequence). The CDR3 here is CAWSVALYNEQFF. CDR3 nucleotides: TGTGCCTGGAGTGTAGCTCTATACAATGAGCAGTTCTTC.

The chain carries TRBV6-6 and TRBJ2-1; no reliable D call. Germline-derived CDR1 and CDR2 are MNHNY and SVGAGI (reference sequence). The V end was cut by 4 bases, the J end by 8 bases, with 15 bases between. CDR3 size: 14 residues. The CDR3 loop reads CASSFSPLLDEQFF. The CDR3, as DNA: TGTGCCAGCAGTTTTAGCCCCCTACTTGATGAGCAGTTCTTC.

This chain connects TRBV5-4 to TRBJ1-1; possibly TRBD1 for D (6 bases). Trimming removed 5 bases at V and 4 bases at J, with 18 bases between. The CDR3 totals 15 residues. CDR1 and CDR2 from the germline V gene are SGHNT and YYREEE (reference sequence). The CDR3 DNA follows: TGTGCCAGCAGGGCCGGGGGGCAGGGAGCCACTGAAGCTTTCTTT. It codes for CASRAGGQGATEAFF.

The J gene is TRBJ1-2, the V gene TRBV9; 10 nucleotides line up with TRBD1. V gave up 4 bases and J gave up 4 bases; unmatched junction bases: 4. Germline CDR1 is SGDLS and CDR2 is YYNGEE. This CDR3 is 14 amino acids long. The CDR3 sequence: CASSPGQGIYGYTF. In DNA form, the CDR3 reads TGTGCCAGCAGCCCGGGACAGGGGATCTATGGCTACACCTTC.

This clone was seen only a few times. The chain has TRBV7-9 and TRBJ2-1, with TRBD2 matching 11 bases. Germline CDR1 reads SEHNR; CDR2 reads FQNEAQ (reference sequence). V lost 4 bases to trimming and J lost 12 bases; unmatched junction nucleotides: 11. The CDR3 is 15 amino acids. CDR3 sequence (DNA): TGTGCCAGCAGCTCGCTAGCGGGGGGCTCCCCCGGGCAGTTCTTC. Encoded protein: CASSSLAGGSPGQFF. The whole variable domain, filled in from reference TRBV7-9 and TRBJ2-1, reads DTGVSQNPRHKITKRGQNVTFRCDPISEHNRLYWYRQTLGQGPEFLTYFQNEAQLEKSRLLSDRFSAERPKGSFSTLEIQRTEQGDSAMYLCASSSLAGGSPGQFFGPGTRLTVL.

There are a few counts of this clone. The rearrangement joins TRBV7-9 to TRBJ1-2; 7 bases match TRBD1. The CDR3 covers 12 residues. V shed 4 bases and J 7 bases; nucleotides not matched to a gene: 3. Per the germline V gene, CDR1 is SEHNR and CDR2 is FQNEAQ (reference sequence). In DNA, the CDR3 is TGTGCCAGCAGCTCTGGACAGGTTGGCTACACCTTC. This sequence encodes CASSSGQVGYTF. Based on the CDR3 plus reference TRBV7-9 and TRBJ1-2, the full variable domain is DTGVSQNPRHKITKRGQNVTFRCDPISEHNRLYWYRQTLGQGPEFLTYFQNEAQLEKSRLLSDRFSAERPKGSFSTLEIQRTEQGDSAMYLCASSSGQVGYTFGSGTRLTVV.

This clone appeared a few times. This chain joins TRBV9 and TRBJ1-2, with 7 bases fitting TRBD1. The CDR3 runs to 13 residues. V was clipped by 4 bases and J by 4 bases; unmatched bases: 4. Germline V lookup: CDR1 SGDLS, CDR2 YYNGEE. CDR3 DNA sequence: TGTGCCAGCAGCCGGGACAGCTTCTATGGCTACACCTTC. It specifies CASSRDSFYGYTF.

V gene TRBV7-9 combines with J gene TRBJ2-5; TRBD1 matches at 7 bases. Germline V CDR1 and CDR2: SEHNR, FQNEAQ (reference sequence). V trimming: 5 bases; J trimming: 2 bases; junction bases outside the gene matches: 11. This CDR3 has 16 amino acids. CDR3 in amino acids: CASSPRQGRLQETQYF. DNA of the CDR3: TGTGCCAGCAGCCCAAGACAGGGACGACTTCAAGAGACCCAGTACTTC.

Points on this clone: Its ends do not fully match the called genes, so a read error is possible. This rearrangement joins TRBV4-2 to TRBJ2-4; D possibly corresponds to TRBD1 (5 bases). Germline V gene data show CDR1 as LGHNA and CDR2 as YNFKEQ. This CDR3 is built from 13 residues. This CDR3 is CASSQDTREIRNF. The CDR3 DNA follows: TGTGCCAGCAGCCAAGATACCAGGGAAATAAGGAACTTC.

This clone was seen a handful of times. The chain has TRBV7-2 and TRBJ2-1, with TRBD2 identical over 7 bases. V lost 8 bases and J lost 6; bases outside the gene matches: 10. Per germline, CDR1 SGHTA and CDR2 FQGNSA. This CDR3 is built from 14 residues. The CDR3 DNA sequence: TGTGCCAGCCGAACGGCGGGAGTAAGCAATGAGCAGTTCTTC. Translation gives CASRTAGVSNEQFF.

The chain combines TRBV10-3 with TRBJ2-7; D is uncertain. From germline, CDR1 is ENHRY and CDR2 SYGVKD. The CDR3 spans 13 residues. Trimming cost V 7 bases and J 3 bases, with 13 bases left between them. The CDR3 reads CAINQTSLYEQYF. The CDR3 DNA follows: TGTGCCATCAACCAGACGTCCCTCTACGAGCAGTACTTC.

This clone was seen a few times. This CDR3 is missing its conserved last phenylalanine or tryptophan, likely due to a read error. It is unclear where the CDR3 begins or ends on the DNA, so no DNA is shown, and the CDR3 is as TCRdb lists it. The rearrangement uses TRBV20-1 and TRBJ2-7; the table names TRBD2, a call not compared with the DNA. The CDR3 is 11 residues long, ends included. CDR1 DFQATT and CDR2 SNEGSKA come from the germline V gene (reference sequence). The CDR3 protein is CSARGAGRAYL.

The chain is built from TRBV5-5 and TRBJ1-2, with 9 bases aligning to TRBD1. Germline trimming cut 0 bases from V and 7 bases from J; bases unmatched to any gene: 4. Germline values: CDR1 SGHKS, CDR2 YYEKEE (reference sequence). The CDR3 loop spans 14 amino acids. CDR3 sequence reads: CASSLDRGLFGYTF. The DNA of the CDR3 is TGTGCCAGCAGCTTGGACAGGGGGCTGTTTGGCTACACCTTC.

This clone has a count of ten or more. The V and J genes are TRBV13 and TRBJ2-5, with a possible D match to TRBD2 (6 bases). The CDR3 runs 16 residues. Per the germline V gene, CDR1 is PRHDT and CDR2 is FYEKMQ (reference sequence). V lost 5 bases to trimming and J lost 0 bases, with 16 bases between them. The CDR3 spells CASSQSSGRNQETQYF. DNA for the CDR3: TGTGCCAGCAGCCAGAGTAGCGGTAGAAACCAAGAGACCCAGTACTTC. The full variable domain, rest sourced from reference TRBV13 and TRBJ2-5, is AAGVIQSPRHLIKEKRETATLKCYPIPRHDTVYWYQQGPGQDPQFLISFYEKMQSDKGSIPDRFSAQQFSDYHSELNMSSLELGDSALYFCASSQSSGRNQETQYFGPGTRLLVL.

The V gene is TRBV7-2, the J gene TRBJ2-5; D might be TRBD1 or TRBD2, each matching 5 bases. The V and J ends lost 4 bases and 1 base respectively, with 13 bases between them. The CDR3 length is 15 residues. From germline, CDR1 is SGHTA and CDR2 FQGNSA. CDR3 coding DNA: TGTGCCAGCAGCTCCTCGGGGCGGGCCCAAGAGACCCAGTACTTC. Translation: CASSSSGRAQETQYF.

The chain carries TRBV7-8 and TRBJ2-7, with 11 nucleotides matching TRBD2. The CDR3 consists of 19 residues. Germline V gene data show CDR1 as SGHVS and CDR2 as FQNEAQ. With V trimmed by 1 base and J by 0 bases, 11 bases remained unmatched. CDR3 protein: CASSLVRLAGGPSSYEQYF. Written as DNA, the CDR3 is TGTGCCAGCAGCTTAGTCCGTCTAGCGGGGGGTCCAAGCTCCTACGAGCAGTACTTC.

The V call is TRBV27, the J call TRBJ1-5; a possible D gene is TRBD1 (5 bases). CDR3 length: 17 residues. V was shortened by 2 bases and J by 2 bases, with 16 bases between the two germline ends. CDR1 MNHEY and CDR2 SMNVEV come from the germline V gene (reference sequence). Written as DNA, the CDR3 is TGTGCCAGCAGTTTACAATTTAGGGGAGACGGCAATCAGCCCCAGCATTTT. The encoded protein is CASSLQFRGDGNQPQHF.

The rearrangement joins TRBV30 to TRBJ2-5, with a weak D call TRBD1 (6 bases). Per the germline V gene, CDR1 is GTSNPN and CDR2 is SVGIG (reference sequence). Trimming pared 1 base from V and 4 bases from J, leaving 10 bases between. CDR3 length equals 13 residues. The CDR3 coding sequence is TGTGCCTGGAGTGACAGGGTGGGAGAGACCCAGTACTTC. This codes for CAWSDRVGETQYF.